This T cell receptor (beta chain) was captured in a study of memory CD4+ T cells and cytomegalovirus serostatus. Overall study: This sample comes from healthy Belgian adults, several CMV seropositive, 24 seronegative.

This CDR3 is 14 amino acids long. In germline, CDR1 is SNHLY, CDR2 FYNNEI. V lost 6 bases and J lost 7; bases outside the gene matches: 6. Points from the study as a whole: Suggested: most of the CMV-linked TCR signature lies in CD4+ memory cells.

The sort gate was single viable CD3+CD4+CD8-CD45RO+ cells for memory CD4+ T cells. Positive selection with CD4 microbeads enriched total CD4+ T cells. This clone has more than one count but fewer than ten. The antigen is undetermined. Repertoires were generated with immunoSEQ multiplex PCR, while TCRdb's copy carries only in-frame clones and drops some. The table has nearly 50,000 clones, around 80% seen once; the top ten hold 0.78%. The clonotype comes from an adult in good health and CMV-seronegative. The J gene is TRBJ2-2, the V gene TRBV2; TRBD1 agrees at 9 bases. The sample taken for sequencing was memory CD4+ T cells from blood. CDR3 region: CASRGQGTVGELFF. Written as DNA, the CDR3 is TGTGCCAGCAGAGGACAGGGGACGGTCGGGGAGCTGTTTTTT.